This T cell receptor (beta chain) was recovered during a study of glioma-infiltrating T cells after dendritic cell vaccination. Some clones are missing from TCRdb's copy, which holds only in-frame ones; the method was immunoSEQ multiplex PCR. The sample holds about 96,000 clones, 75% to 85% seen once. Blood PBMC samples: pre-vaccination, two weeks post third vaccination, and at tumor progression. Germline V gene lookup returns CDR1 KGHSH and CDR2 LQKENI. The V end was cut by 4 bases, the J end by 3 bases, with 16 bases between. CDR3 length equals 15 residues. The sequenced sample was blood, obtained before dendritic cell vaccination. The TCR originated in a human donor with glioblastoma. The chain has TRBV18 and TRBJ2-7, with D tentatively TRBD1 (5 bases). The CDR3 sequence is CASSRTTGQNYEQYF. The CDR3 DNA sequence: TGTGCCAGCTCACGGACAACGGGCCAAAACTACGAGCAGTACTTC.